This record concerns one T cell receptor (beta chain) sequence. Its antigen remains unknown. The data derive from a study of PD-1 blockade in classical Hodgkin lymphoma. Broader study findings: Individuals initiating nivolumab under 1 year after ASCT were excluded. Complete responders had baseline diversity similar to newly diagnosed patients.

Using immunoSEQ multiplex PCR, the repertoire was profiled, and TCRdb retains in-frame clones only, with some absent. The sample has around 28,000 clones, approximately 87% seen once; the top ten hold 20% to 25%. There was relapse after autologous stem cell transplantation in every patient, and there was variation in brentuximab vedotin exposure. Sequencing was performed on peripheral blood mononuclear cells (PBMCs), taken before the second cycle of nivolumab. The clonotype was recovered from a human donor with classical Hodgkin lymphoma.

CDR3 amino acids: CASSRVRQETQYF. CDR3 nucleotide sequence: TGTGCCAGCAGCCGCGTGCGGCAAGAGACCCAGTACTTC. This sequence joins TRBV5-6 and TRBJ2-5; D unclear. CDR1 is SGHDT, CDR2 YYEEEE, per germline. The CDR3 consists of 13 residues. V dropped 4 bases and J dropped 2 bases, with 9 bases sitting between them.